This is a list of T cell receptor beta chains from one sample in a study of OX40 agonist ivuxolimab in advanced cancers. Libraries were prepared by immunoSEQ multiplex PCR; TCRdb keeps only in-frame clonotypes and omits some of them. This sample carries tens of thousands of clones, about 86% of them seen once, and the ten largest clones take roughly 32%. This specimen consisted of CD4+ or CD8+ T cells sorted from blood, obtained in a trial of the OX40 agonist ivuxolimab. Source of these receptors: an adult with an advanced solid tumor such as melanoma, head and neck, liver or kidney cancer. CDR3s include the opening cysteine and the closing phenylalanine or tryptophan. The order of the fields is CDR3 protein, CDR3 DNA, D gene, clone size, J gene, V gene. The D gene is left open where the match is weak. Only part of the rows carry a size: once, few, many, or a class if the clone is expanded.

CDR3: CSVELGQTYEQYF; DNA: TGCAGCGTTGAATTGGGACAGACCTACGAGCAGTACTTC; D: TRBD1; size: NA; J: TRBJ2-7; V: TRBV29-1
CDR3: CARRFQRLPYEQYF; DNA: TGTGCCAGAAGGTTCCAACGGCTACCCTACGAGCAGTACTTC; D: NA; size: NA; J: TRBJ2-7; V: TRBV19
CDR3: CASSPGVGGDKVLYF; DNA: TGCGCCAGCAGCCCAGGCGTTGGGGGGGATAAGGTATTGTACTTC; D: TRBD2; size: NA; J: TRBJ2-7; V: TRBV5-1
CDR3: CASGLDAYEQYF; DNA: TGTGCCAGCGGCCTGGACGCCTACGAGCAGTACTTC; D: NA; size: NA; J: TRBJ2-7; V: TRBV2
CDR3: CASSYLATPSHF; DNA: TGTGCCAGCAGTTACTTGGCTACCCCTTCCCACTTT; D: NA; size: NA; J: TRBJ1-6; V: TRBV6-5
CDR3: CASSLAGVINEQFF; DNA: TGTGCCAGCAGTCTAGCGGGAGTTATCAATGAGCAGTTCTTC; D: TRBD2; size: NA; J: TRBJ2-1; V: TRBV27
CDR3: CASIRETLNYGYTF; DNA: TGTGCCAGTATCAGGGAAACCCTAAACTATGGCTACACCTTC; D: NA; size: NA; J: TRBJ1-2; V: TRBV2
CDR3: CASSFAGGDLRDYEQYF; DNA: TGTGCCAGCAGCTTCGCGGGTGGGGATTTGAGGGACTACGAGCAGTACTTC; D: NA; size: NA; J: TRBJ2-7; V: TRBV13
CDR3: CSVTGGRNGNTIYF; DNA: TGCAGCGTTACCGGGGGTAGGAATGGAAACACCATATATTTT; D: NA; size: NA; J: TRBJ1-3; V: TRBV29-1
CDR3: CASSTGLAGGLYEQYF; DNA: TGCGCCAGCAGCACGGGACTAGCGGGGGGGCTTTACGAGCAGTACTTC; D: TRBD2; size: NA; J: TRBJ2-7; V: TRBV5-1
CDR3: CASSGAKDTQYF; DNA: TGTGCCAGCAGCGGGGCTAAAGATACGCAGTATTTT; D: NA; size: NA; J: TRBJ2-3; V: TRBV9
CDR3: CASSQDPAGGVGEQYF; DNA: TGCGCCAGCAGCCAAGATCCAGCGGGAGGGGTCGGCGAGCAGTACTTC; D: TRBD2; size: NA; J: TRBJ2-7; V: TRBV4-1
CDR3: CASTQNSGEQFF; DNA: TGTGCCAGCACCCAAAATAGCGGCGAGCAGTTCTTC; D: NA; size: NA; J: TRBJ2-1; V: TRBV6-6
CDR3: CASSVSQGWNGYTF; DNA: TGTGCCAGCAGCGTATCTCAGGGGTGGAATGGCTACACCTTC; D: NA; size: few; J: TRBJ1-2; V: TRBV5-4
CDR3: CASSQGVNQPQHF; DNA: TGCGCCAGCAGCCAAGGGGTCAATCAGCCCCAGCATTTT; D: NA; size: NA; J: TRBJ1-5; V: TRBV4-1
CDR3: CASSTRDGTSPTDTQYF; DNA: TGTGCCAGCAGCACGAGGGACGGCACCTCTCCCACAGATACGCAGTATTTT; D: NA; size: NA; J: TRBJ2-3; V: TRBV11-3
CDR3: CASSLRTGGTGEQYF; DNA: TGTGCCAGCAGCTTACGGACAGGGGGGACCGGCGAGCAGTACTTC; D: TRBD1; size: NA; J: TRBJ2-7; V: TRBV14
CDR3: CASDSRARFENEKLFF; DNA: TGTGCCAGCGATAGCAGGGCTCGTTTTGAGAATGAAAAACTGTTTTTT; D: NA; size: NA; J: TRBJ1-4; V: TRBV6-6
CDR3: CASSPGVSNTEAFF; DNA: TGCGCCAGCAGCCCGGGGGTCTCGAACACTGAAGCTTTCTTT; D: NA; size: few; J: TRBJ1-1; V: TRBV4-1
CDR3: CASSPFGYSYEQYF; DNA: TGTGCCAGCAGTCCATTTGGCTACTCCTACGAGCAGTACTTC; D: NA; size: NA; J: TRBJ2-7; V: TRBV27